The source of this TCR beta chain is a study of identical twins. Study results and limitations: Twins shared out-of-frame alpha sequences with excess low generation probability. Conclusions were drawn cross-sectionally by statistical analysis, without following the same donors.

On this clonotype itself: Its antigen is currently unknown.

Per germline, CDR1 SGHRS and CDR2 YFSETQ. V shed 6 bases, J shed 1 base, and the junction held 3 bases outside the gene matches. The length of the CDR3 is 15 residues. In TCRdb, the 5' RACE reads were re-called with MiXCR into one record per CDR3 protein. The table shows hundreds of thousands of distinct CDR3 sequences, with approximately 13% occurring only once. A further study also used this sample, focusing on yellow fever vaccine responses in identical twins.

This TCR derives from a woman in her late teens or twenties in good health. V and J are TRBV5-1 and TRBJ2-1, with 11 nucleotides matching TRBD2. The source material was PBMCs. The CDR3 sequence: CASTLAGGSYNEQFF. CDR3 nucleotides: TGCGCCAGCACCTTAGCGGGAGGGTCCTACAATGAGCAGTTCTTC.